The 8 T cell receptor beta chains below all came from one sample that was sequenced in a study of T cells after posttransplantation cyclophosphamide. Treatment was busulfan-fludarabine conditioning, a marrow graft, and cyclophosphamide on days +3 and +4. Profiled with immunoSEQ multiplex PCR; TCRdb holds only in-frame clones, not every one. This sample carries approximately 2,300 clones, none of them present only once. This material consisted of PBMCs, taken after an allogeneic stem cell transplant with post-transplant cyclophosphamide. The receptors come from a female patient in her 60s who received an allogeneic stem cell transplant from an unrelated donor, was CMV-positive, and had acute GVHD only. Some T cells here may be from the graft donor.

This clone was counted ten times or more. The chain employs TRBV27 and TRBJ2-3; D unclear. The CDR3 is 16 residues long. From germline, CDR1 is MNHEY and CDR2 SMNVEV (reference sequence). V was cut by 3 bases and J by 4 bases, with 17 bases left in between. The DNA for the CDR3 is TGTGCCAGCAGTTTTTCAATTGCTACCTCCCCAGATACGCAGTATTTT. Protein: CASSFSIATSPDTQYF.

This clone counts as medium-sized (0.01 to 0.1%). The chain uses TRBV6-5 and TRBJ1-1; no definite D call. The CDR3 is 15 residues long. V lost 0 bases and J lost 4, with 12 bases in between. The V gene's germline CDR1 is MNHEY and CDR2 SVGAGI. The CDR3 coding sequence is TGTGCCAGCAGTTACTCGCGGGCACTTTTCACTGAAGCTTTCTTT. Translating gives CASSYSRALFTEAFF.

This clone was seen ten or more times. J is TRBJ1-5 and V is TRBV6-6, with D hard to call. From germline, CDR1 is MNHNY and CDR2 SVGAGI (reference sequence). V was clipped by 11 bases and J by 6 bases, with 8 bases between them. This CDR3 spans 10 amino acids. CDR3 nucleotides: TGTGCCTTCCGGGGTCAGCCCCAGCATTTT. Amino acids: CAFRGQPQHF.

This clone is termed medium-sized. The V call is TRBV7-2, the J call TRBJ1-5, with D unresolved. Per germline, CDR1 SGHTA and CDR2 FQGNSA. CDR3 size: 13 residues. V was shortened by 1 base and J by 4 bases, with 5 bases between the two germline ends. In DNA form, the CDR3 reads TGTGCCAGCAGCTTAGTTCAGAATCAGCCCCAGCATTTT. It is translated as CASSLVQNQPQHF.

Ten or more counts support this clone. The chain is built from TRBV6-2 or TRBV6-3 and TRBJ2-3, with 7 bases fitting TRBD1. Trimming took 6 bases from V and 14 from J; bases not matched to a gene: 11. This CDR3 is built from 12 residues. In germline, CDR1 is MNHEY, CDR2 SVGEGT. CDR3 coding DNA: TGTGCCAGCAGCTACCCTGCACAGGGGAGGTATTTT. Protein sequence: CASSYPAQGRYF.

This clone came up a few times. Germline and junction disagree at one end, which may indicate a read error. This chain connects TRBV6-4 to TRBJ2-2; 8 positions agree with TRBD1. Germline loops: CDR1 MRHNA, CDR2 SNTAGT. The CDR3 extends over 16 amino acids. This CDR3 reads CASAQGASLKHRGAVF. DNA for the CDR3: TGTGCCAGCGCCCAGGGGGCATCCCTCAAACACCGGGGAGCTGTTTTT.

This clone was seen ten or more times. The chain combines TRBV2 with TRBJ1-5; 8 bases are shared with TRBD1. J lost 3 bases, V lost 7 bases, and 2 bases had no gene match. CDR1 and CDR2 (germline): SNHLY, FYNNEI. This CDR3 spans 13 amino acids. The CDR3 nucleotides read TGTGCCAGCACAGGGGGCGTCAATCAGCCCCAGCATTTT. This gives the protein CASTGGVNQPQHF.

The CDR3 DNA sequence: TGTGCCTGGAGGGTGGACAGCTTTAACTATGGCTACACCTTC. It encodes CAWRVDSFNYGYTF. The rearrangement uses TRBV30 and TRBJ1-2; D possibly corresponds to TRBD1 (6 bases). The CDR3 sequence is 14 residues long. V lost 3 bases to trimming and J lost 1 base, with 12 bases between them. Germline assignment: CDR1 GTSNPN and CDR2 SVGIG (reference sequence).